The sequence of this TCR beta chain was determined in a study of blood T cells in healthy people across ages (dated by TCRdb to about 2015). Regarding the research as a whole: In model experiments, roughly one uniquely barcoded TCR beta cDNA molecule per two T cells was captured by template switching. To track age-related changes in TCR beta repertoire diversity, the study relied on deep sequencing normalized with unique cDNA molecular identifiers. Donors of different ages were randomly distributed across sequencing lanes to avoid experimental bias. The donors were split into four age groups: young (average approximately 16 years), middle-aged (about 40), aged (62) and long-lived (roughly 77). The study analyzed two additional independent replicas of 1 million unique cDNA reads from the same blood draw for two donors, one aged 18 to 30 and one aged 80 or older.

The library came from 5' RACE. Sequencing was carried out with an Illumina HiSeq 2500. A second PCR of roughly 7 to 11 cycles was performed with a sample-barcoded 5' primer and a J-beta primer mix. Each TCR beta cDNA molecule received a unique molecular identifier from a template-switch 5' adaptor carrying 12 random nucleotides. Each sample yielded at least 2.5 million CDR3-containing paired-end reads. First-strand cDNA synthesis was performed from all RNA using the Mint cDNA synthesis kit, with priming by a TRBC-specific oligonucleotide. All cDNA was treated with uracil-DNA glycosylase and then went through a first 18-cycle PCR with the universal primers M1SS and BC2_uni_R. Processing in the source paper ran as follows. For normalization, 1 million high-quality reads were randomly selected from each sample, with every read carrying a distinct molecular identifier. Instead of being binned into consensus sequences, reads with shared molecular identifiers were discarded. CDR3 identification, clonotype clustering and error correction used MiTCR with a Q25 quality threshold and the strictest error-elimination algorithm. A nonparametric unseen species model with Euler transformation was used to estimate lower-bound total TCR beta diversity. Starting from the raw public reads, TCRdb applied fastp trimming at Q25, assembled clones with MiXCR and retained in-frame beta chains. Each CDR3 protein appears once, grouped with its most common genes and DNA. These V and J calls are TCRdb output, not the study's own analysis. Recorded for this sample are over 1,300,000 distinct CDR3 sequences; 45% to 70% of them occurred a single time. The leading ten clones occupy over 6.5% of the sample.

What the authors observed across the whole study: The percentage of naive T cells measured by flow cytometry correlated strongly with observed TCR beta diversity. Observed TCR beta diversity per million T cells fell roughly linearly with age, and a significant reduction was already apparent by age roughly 41. Compared with the aged group, more naive CD4+ T cells, fewer expanded clones and increased TCR diversity were shown by the long-lived group, suggesting age selection. The CMV infection status of donors was not known, potentially confounding age-related changes in expanded clonotypes. Estimates of total diversity from one million sequenced T cells were regarded as lower bounds and underestimates. Bulk unsorted PBMC profiling prevented conclusive comparison of naive and antigen-experienced compartments.

Donors were roughly 40 systemically healthy Caucasian individuals from Russia aged about 6 to 100 years. Each donor gave around 9.5 milliliters of peripheral blood, collected into EDTA-treated Vacutainer tubes. PBMCs were isolated by Ficoll-Paque density-gradient centrifugation, with at least 6 million obtained per sample. Trizol reagent was used to extract total RNA from the PBMCs, yielding at least 6 micrograms per sample. For every donor, flow cytometry on a PBMC aliquot measured the percentage of naive CD45RAhigh/CD27high T cells. The CDR3, cysteine through phenylalanine, is 15 amino acids long. Solely the CDR3 DNA is kept, with 45 bases framed from the first base. CDR1 and CDR2 (SGDLS, YYNGEE) derive from the germline V gene. V loses 4 bases of germline sequence and J loses 0 bases, and the interval between the two ends is 13 bases. A remark on this clonotype: It has no known antigen specificity. Base qualities are missing; no much larger clone stands one base away.

Rearrangement joined TRBV9 to TRBJ1-2; the D gene identity is not certain. This receptor was identified in a man between 18 and 29 years old in good health. Sequences were obtained from blood. The DNA sequence follows: TGTGCCAGCAGCCCGGAGAGAGACCCTAACTATGGCTACACCTTC. Its coded protein is CASSPERDPNYGYTF.